This T cell receptor beta chain was recorded in a study of T cell responses to AZD1222 COVID-19 vaccine (dated by TCRdb to 2020 to 2022). Regarding the complete study: AZD1222 recipients whose second dose came at about 4 weeks and those whose second dose came at about 12 weeks were combined into one group, since spike-specific TCR depth and breadth did not differ between the two schedules. Enrollment into the trials was organized by age into subgroups of 18-55, 56-69 and 70-plus years, and those subgroups contained approximately 160, 26 and 62 TCR-sequenced participants, respectively. TCR sequencing was performed for approximately 240 trial participants, of whom about 210 were given two doses of AZD1222 and some 25 were given two doses of MenACWY control vaccine. What the authors observed across the whole study: Participants were mostly white British and included more females than males, and it was suggested by the authors that clonal diversity may have been underestimated. CD4 TCRs associated with the vaccine covered the entire spike protein, and the dominant responses were in regions 160-218 and 743-854. Because no day 14 peak-response samples were available, repertoires were characterized only after the peak T cell response. Nearly half of unique spike-specific TCRs reportedly recognized epitopes outside regions mutated in the B.1.351 and B.1.1.7 variants. Conclusions about previously exposed vaccinees were limited because only six or seven AZD1222 recipients were SARS-CoV-2 seropositive at baseline. In the small 56-69-year group, the increase in depth fell short of significance, most likely because of low power. Spike-specific TCR breadth and depth rose significantly after two AZD1222 doses compared with day 0 and with MenACWY recipients.

V was cut back by 1 base and J by 5 bases, leaving a gap of 11 bases between them. From its cysteine to its phenylalanine, the CDR3 spans 14 amino acids. Only the CDR3 DNA is retained, 42 bases long and in frame from the first base. The germline V gene yields SGHAT for CDR1 and FQNNGV for CDR2. The CDR3 regions of human TCRbeta chains were analyzed by immunosequencing. The study's processing was this. Repertoire TCRs were checked for matches against a reference library of SARS-CoV-2-specific TCRs that had been generated using the MIRA antigen-specificity platform. Breadth was defined as the fraction of unique TCRs that were SARS-CoV-2-associated. Depth was defined as the fraction of total T cells that were SARS-CoV-2-associated. Using the MIRA data, each spike-specific TCR was mapped to the spike region that the TCR reacts to and placed in a CD4 or CD8 class. Log10-transformed breadth and depth values were compared by one-way ANOVA with Sidak's multiple comparisons tests. Held by TCRdb, this immuneACCESS table contains in-frame sequences only and omits some clones. Under half of the omission traces to an unresolved V gene where checked; the cause of the rest is unknown. V and J calls and clone size are those listed in that table; D and trimming were worked out from the DNA. The sample profile shows 120,000 or so clones; around 82% of them were found once. The ten largest clones add up to less than 8% of the sample.

The time point label of this sample denotes: baseline before first vaccination. Samples from vaccinated people were obtained from the UK trials COV001 and COV002, which included a single-blind randomized controlled phase 2/3 trial of AZD1222 (ChAdOx1 nCoV-19) in healthy adults. Trial participant PBMC samples were collected at day 0 and day 28 after the second dose for TCRbeta chain sequencing. As for this clone: It lacks a known antigen. Per-base qualities were not stored, and no clone one base away is much larger.

Source: peripheral blood, taken on day 0 of AZD1222 vaccination. This clonotype originated in an adult in good health. This sequence uses TRBV11-2 and TRBJ2-5, with no confidently assigned D gene. The CDR3 is CASSLGVSWETQYF. The nucleotide sequence reads TGTGCCAGCAGCTTAGGGGTCAGCTGGGAGACCCAGTACTTC.